This T cell receptor (beta chain) was retrieved from a study of CD8 T cells in Susac syndrome. Notes on the study in general: As acknowledged by the study, its TCR sequencing and HLA analysis included a relatively small number of individuals.

This CDR3 has 11 amino acids. Germline values: CDR1 LNHDA, CDR2 SQIVND (reference sequence). Sequencing targeted TCR beta in blood CD8+ and CD4+ T cells. The CD8+ and CD4+ T cells were negatively isolated, with the TEMRA cells enriched by FACS. Concerning this clonotype: Its specificity is unknown. One end of the junction varies from germline; a read error may be responsible.

It was with random hexamers that 0.5 to 1 ug RNA was reverse transcribed. Amplification of TCR beta CDR3 used immunoSEQ multiplex PCR across 54 Vbeta and 13 Jbeta. TCRdb ran MiXCR on the immunoSEQ multiplex PCR reads and lists one entry per CDR3 protein. The sample carries some 110,000 distinct CDR3 sequences, roughly 93% recorded once. This receptor was taken from a human donor with multiple sclerosis. The chain is built from TRBV19 and TRBJ1-2, with TRBD1 identical over 7 bases. Material: CD8+ T cells from PBMCs. The CDR3 bases are TGTGCCAGTAGTGCAGGGGGACCTTTGGACTTC. As protein: CASSAGGPLDF.